This is a list of T cell receptor beta chains from one sample in a study of CD8 T cells in ankylosing spondylitis. TCRdb re-called the 5' RACE reads through MiXCR, storing one row per CDR3 protein. The sample holds roughly 230,000 distinct CDR3 sequences; over 15% are singletons and the top ten take less than 35%. Sequenced sample: blood, either unsorted or a sorted T cell fraction (not recorded which). The origin of the receptors is a male donor with ankylosing spondylitis or in good health (not recorded which). Each CDR3 is given with its conserved first and last residue. A D gene is named only where the DNA matches it firmly. Not every row has a clone size; where given, it reads once, few, many or a size class.

D gene,clone size,V gene,J gene,CDR3 DNA,CDR3 protein
-,-,TRBV20-1,TRBJ2-1,TGCAGTGCTGTAGACAGCTTCAACTCCTACAATGAGCAGTTCTTC,CSAVDSFNSYNEQFF
TRBD1,-,TRBV6-1,TRBJ2-1,TGTGCCAGCAGTGTCGCCGGGACAGCCAATGAGCAGTTCTTC,CASSVAGTANEQFF
-,-,TRBV14,TRBJ2-1,TGTGCCAGCAGCCAAGACGGATCGACTCGCCCGAGGTACAATGAGCAGTTCTTC,CASSQDGSTRPRYNEQFF
TRBD2,-,TRBV15,TRBJ2-7,TGTGCCACCAGCCCTAAGGGAGCGGGAGATCGGGAGCAGTACTTC,CATSPKGAGDREQYF
-,few,TRBV4-3,TRBJ2-7,TGCGCCAGCAGCCCCTCCTCCTCACGGGCCTACGAGCAGTACTTC,CASSPSSSRAYEQYF
-,few,TRBV7-2,TRBJ2-3,TGTGCCAGCAGCTTAACTCTGAGGTTAGCGAGCACAGATACGCAGTATTTT,CASSLTLRLASTDTQYF
-,-,TRBV5-6,TRBJ2-1,TGTGCCAGCAGCTTCGGACAGGAGCAGTTCTTC,CASSFGQEQFF
TRBD2,-,TRBV6-2/TRBV6-3,TRBJ2-1,TGTGCCAGCAGTTCGAGCCTTGGACTAGCGGGAGAGTTCGACACAATTAGCTCCTACAATGAGCAGTTCTTC,CASSSSLGLAGEFDTISSYNEQFF
-,many,TRBV12-3/TRBV12-4,TRBJ2-7,TGTGCCAGCAGGGGGACCGCCTACGAGCAGTACTTC,CASRGTAYEQYF
-,few,TRBV5-6,TRBJ2-1,TGTGCCAGCAGCTTCGGACAGCGCAATGAGCAGTTCTTC,CASSFGQRNEQFF
-,-,TRBV7-9,TRBJ2-3,TGTGCCAGCAGCCCGCCCCAAGACGGGTCGGATACGCAGTATTTT,CASSPPQDGSDTQYF
-,-,TRBV10-3,TRBJ2-5,TGTGCCATCAGTGACCCCGGCGAGAGCGATCGTGCGACCCAGTACTTC,CAISDPGESDRATQYF
TRBD2,-,TRBV18,TRBJ2-7,TGTGCCAGCTCAGACAGAGCAACCACAGCGGGAGAAAGCTCCTACGAGCAGTACTTC,CASSDRATTAGESSYEQYF
-,few,TRBV5-6,TRBJ2-3,TGTGCCAGCAGATCAGCAGGGTATACGCAGTATTTT,CASRSAGYTQYF
-,-,TRBV15,TRBJ2-1,TGTGCCACCAGCGTTGCGGGAAGTTACAATGAGCAGTTCTTC,CATSVAGSYNEQFF
TRBD2,-,TRBV12-3/TRBV12-4,TRBJ2-5,TGTGCCAGCAGTCTCCTGCGGGGGGCCAGGGAGACCCAGTACTTC,CASSLLRGARETQYF
-,-,TRBV12-3/TRBV12-4,TRBJ2-7,TGTGCCAGCAGACCGGGAAGGGGAGCCTACGAGCAGTACTTC,CASRPGRGAYEQYF
-,-,TRBV20-1,TRBJ2-1,TGCAGCGCTGAGCAGGACTTCACCGACAATGAGCAGTTCTTC,CSAEQDFTDNEQFF
-,-,TRBV10-3,TRBJ1-1,TGTGCCATCAGTGAGTCTAGTCAGGTGAACACTGAAGCTTTCTTT,CAISESSQVNTEAFF
TRBD2,many,TRBV20-1,TRBJ2-3,TGCAGTGCTGTCAATTTAGGGGGGCGGGGGGCTAGCGGGAGGTTGGATACGCAGTATTTT,CSAVNLGGRGASGRLDTQYF
-,-,TRBV7-9,TRBJ2-5,TGTGCCAGCAGCCTGCCACCGACAGCATCGCAAGAGACCCAGTACTTC,CASSLPPTASQETQYF
TRBD1,few,TRBV29-1,TRBJ2-1,TGCAGCGCTGGGACAGGGGTGGGATCATTTTTC,CSAGTGVGSFF
-,many,TRBV29-1,TRBJ2-3,TGCAGCGTTGAAGATTGGGGGGATACGCAGTATTTT,CSVEDWGDTQYF
-,-,TRBV7-3,TRBJ1-1,TGTGCCAGCAGCTTAACTCAGGGGTTAGGCACTGAAGCTTTCTTT,CASSLTQGLGTEAFF
-,-,TRBV29-1,TRBJ1-2,TGCAGCGTTTCCCCGGGACCTTACCCTTATGGCTACACCTTC,CSVSPGPYPYGYTF
-,-,TRBV7-2,TRBJ2-2,TGTGCCAGCAGCCCACCCTTTGCATGGAATCTAGCCGGGGAGCTGTTTTTT,CASSPPFAWNLAGELFF
-,many,TRBV5-1,TRBJ2-1,TGCGCCAGCAGCTGGGCCGGGACGGAATACAATGAGCAGTTCTTC,CASSWAGTEYNEQFF
TRBD1,many,TRBV29-1,TRBJ1-2,TGCAGCGTTGAGGACAGGGGTGTCGGAGACTATGGCTACACCTTC,CSVEDRGVGDYGYTF
-,few,TRBV10-3,TRBJ2-2,TGTGCCATCAGTGATACGTGGACAGTAAACACCGGGGAGCTGTTTTTT,CAISDTWTVNTGELFF
TRBD1,-,TRBV12-3/TRBV12-4,TRBJ2-7,TGTGCCAGCAGTCGCCCGGGGACAGGGGTGTCGAAGCAGTACTTC,CASSRPGTGVSKQYF
-,many,TRBV11-2,TRBJ2-1,TGTGCCAGCAGCTTAGTCAATGAGCAGTTCTTC,CASSLVNEQFF
-,-,TRBV6-1,TRBJ2-5,TGTGCCAGCAGTCCCTTTGGCGGGAAAGAGACCCAGTACTTC,CASSPFGGKETQYF
TRBD1,-,TRBV9,TRBJ2-5,TGTGCCAGCAGCCCCAGGGTGCAGGGGGTCCAAGAGACCCAGTACTTC,CASSPRVQGVQETQYF
-,-,TRBV9,TRBJ1-5,TGTGCCAGCAGTACAGGAAGCAATCAGCCCCAGCATTTT,CASSTGSNQPQHF
TRBD1,-,TRBV4-1,TRBJ2-3,TGCGCCAGCAGCCAAGATAGAGGCGGACAGGGGTCAGATACGCAGTATTTT,CASSQDRGGQGSDTQYF
-,-,TRBV5-1,TRBJ1-2,TGCGCCAGCAGCTTGGCTGGGGGATTGGACTATGGCTACACCTTC,CASSLAGGLDYGYTF
-,few,TRBV24-1,TRBJ2-1,TGTGCCACCAGTGATTTTTCGGCAGGGGAGCAGTTCTTC,CATSDFSAGEQFF
TRBD2,few,TRBV29-1,TRBJ2-7,TGCAGCGTTGCCGGACTAGCGGGACCCTACGAGCAGTACTTC,CSVAGLAGPYEQYF
-,-,TRBV29-1,TRBJ1-1,TGCAGCGTTGAAGAGGGTCCTCCTTTGTTCTTT,CSVEEGPPLFF
-,many,TRBV12-3/TRBV12-4,TRBJ2-1,TGTGCCAGCAGCCTGGGCGTTGAGCAGTTCTTC,CASSLGVEQFF
TRBD2,-,TRBV5-1,TRBJ2-1,TGCGCCAGCAGCTTGGTCACTAGCGGGCTAAATGAGCAGTTCTTC,CASSLVTSGLNEQFF
TRBD1,-,TRBV9,TRBJ1-1,TGTGCCAGCAGCGGACCCGGGACAGGGGGGACTGAAGCTTTCTTT,CASSGPGTGGTEAFF
-,few,TRBV7-3,TRBJ2-3,TGTGCCAGCAGCTTAAAGGGGGCAGATACGCAGTATTTT,CASSLKGADTQYF
-,-,TRBV12-3/TRBV12-4,TRBJ2-7,TGTGCCAGCAGGATAACAGGGCCCGTGAGTGAGCAGTACTTC,CASRITGPVSEQYF
-,few,TRBV27,TRBJ2-2,TGTGCCAGCCGCTCCGGGGCTCACACCGGGGAGCTGTTTTTT,CASRSGAHTGELFF
-,few,TRBV29-1,TRBJ1-2,TGCAGCGTTGAACTCATCTATGGCTACACCTTC,CSVELIYGYTF
TRBD1,-,TRBV2,TRBJ2-7,TGTGCCAGCAGTGACATTTACCCGGGACAGGGCCCCTACGAGCAGTACTTC,CASSDIYPGQGPYEQYF
-,-,TRBV28,TRBJ2-7,TGTGCCAGCAGTTTGGGTCAGATCTCCTACGAGCAGTACTTC,CASSLGQISYEQYF
-,-,TRBV12-3/TRBV12-4,TRBJ1-1,TGTGCCAGCAGGGACAGTCCTCCGTACACTGAAGCTTTCTTT,CASRDSPPYTEAFF